This entry features one T cell receptor beta chain sequence. Germline CDR1 is MNHEY and CDR2 is SVGAGI. The V gene lost 2 bases and the J gene lost 2 bases, with 3 bases spanning the gap. This CDR3 spans 12 amino acids. Following autologous stem cell transplantation, relapse occurred in every patient, and exposure to brentuximab vedotin varied. Sequencing was performed with immunoSEQ multiplex PCR; in TCRdb, only in-frame clones are kept and a portion is missing. The top ten clones hold 6.3% of a sample with 15,000 to 20,000 clones, around 84% of them seen once. The data stem from a study of PD-1 blockade in classical Hodgkin lymphoma.

The source was peripheral blood mononuclear cells (PBMCs), collected at baseline. This rearrangement joins TRBV6-5 to TRBJ1-2; D uncertain. This TCR was sampled from a human donor with classical Hodgkin lymphoma. CDR3 coding DNA: TGTGCCAGCAGTTACAGCAACTATGGCTACACCTTC. Translation gives CASSYSNYGYTF.